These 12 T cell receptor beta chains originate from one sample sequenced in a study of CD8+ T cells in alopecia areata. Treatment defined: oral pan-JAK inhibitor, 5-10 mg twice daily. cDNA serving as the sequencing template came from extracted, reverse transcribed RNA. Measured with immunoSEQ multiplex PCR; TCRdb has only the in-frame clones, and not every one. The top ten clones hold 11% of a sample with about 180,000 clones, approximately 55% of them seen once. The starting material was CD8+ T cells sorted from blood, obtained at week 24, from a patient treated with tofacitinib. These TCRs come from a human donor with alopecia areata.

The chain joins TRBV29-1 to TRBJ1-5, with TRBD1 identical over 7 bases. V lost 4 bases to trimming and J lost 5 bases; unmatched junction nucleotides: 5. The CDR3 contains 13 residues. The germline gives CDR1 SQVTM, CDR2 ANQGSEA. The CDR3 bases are TGCAGCGTTGCAACAGGGGCTTATCAGCCCCAGCATTTT. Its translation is CSVATGAYQPQHF.

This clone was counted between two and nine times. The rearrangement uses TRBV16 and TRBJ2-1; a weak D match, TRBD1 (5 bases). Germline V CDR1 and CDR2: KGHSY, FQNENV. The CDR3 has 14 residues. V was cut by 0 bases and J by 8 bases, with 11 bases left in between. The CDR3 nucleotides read TGTGCCAGCAGCCAATCAGGCAGGGCTGATGAGCAGTTCTTC. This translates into CASSQSGRADEQFF.

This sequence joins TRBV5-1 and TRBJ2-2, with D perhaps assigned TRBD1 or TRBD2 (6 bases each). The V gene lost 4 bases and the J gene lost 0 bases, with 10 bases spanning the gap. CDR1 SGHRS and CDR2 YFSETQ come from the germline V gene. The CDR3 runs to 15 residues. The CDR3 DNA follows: TGCGCCAGCAGCCCGGGGGCCCCGAACACCGGGGAGCTGTTTTTT. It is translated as CASSPGAPNTGELFF.

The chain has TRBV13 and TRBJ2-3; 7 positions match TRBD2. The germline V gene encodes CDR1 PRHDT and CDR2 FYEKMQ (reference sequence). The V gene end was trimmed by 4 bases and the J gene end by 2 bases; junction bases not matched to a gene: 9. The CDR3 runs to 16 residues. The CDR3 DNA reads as TGTGCCAGCAGCTCCCCGGGACTACGACCCACAGATACGCAGTATTTT. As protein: CASSSPGLRPTDTQYF.

The CDR3 sequence is CASSGSSYNSPLHF. CDR3 coding DNA: TGTGCCAGCAGTGGGAGCTCCTATAATTCACCCCTCCACTTT. The rearrangement uses TRBV2 and TRBJ1-6; D uncertain. The CDR3 contains 14 residues. The V gene's germline CDR1 is SNHLY and CDR2 FYNNEI. Trimming pared 4 bases from V and 0 bases from J, leaving 4 bases between.

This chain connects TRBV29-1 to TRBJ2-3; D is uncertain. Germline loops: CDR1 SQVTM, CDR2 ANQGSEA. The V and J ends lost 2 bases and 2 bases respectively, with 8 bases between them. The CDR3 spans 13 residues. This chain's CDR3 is CSVESDFTDTQYF. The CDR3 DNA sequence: TGCAGCGTTGAATCCGATTTCACAGATACGCAGTATTTT.

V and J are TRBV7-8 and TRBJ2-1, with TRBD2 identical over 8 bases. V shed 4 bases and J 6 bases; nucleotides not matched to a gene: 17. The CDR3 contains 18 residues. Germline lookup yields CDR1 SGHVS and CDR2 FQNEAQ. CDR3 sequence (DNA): TGTGCCAGCAGCTACCGACAGAGTCAGGGGACTAGGGGCAATGAGCAGTTCTTC. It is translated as CASSYRQSQGTRGNEQFF.

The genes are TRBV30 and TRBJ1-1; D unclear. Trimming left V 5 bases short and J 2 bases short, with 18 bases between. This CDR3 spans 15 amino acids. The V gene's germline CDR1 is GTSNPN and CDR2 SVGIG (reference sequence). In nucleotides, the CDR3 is TGTGCCTGGGCCTTAATCGGGGAGGGCAACACTGAAGCTTTCTTT. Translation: CAWALIGEGNTEAFF. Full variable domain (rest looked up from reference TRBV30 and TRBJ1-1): SQTIHQWPATLVQPVGSPLSLECTVEGTSNPNLYWYRQAAGRGLQLLFYSVGIGQISSEVPQNLSASRPQDRQFILSSKKLLLSDSGFYLCAWALIGEGNTEAFFGQGTRLTVV.

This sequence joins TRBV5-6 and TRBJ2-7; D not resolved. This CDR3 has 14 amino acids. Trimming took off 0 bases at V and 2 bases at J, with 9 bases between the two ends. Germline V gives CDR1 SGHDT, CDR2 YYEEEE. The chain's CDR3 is CASSLETSAYEQYF. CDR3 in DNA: TGTGCCAGCAGCTTGGAAACGTCAGCCTACGAGCAGTACTTC.

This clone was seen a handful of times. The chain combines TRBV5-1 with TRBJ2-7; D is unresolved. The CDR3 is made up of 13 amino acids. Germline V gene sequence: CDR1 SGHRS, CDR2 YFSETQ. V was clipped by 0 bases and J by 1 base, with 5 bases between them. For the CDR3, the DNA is TGCGCCAGCAGCTTGGCACAATCCTACGAGCAGTACTTC. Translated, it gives CASSLAQSYEQYF.

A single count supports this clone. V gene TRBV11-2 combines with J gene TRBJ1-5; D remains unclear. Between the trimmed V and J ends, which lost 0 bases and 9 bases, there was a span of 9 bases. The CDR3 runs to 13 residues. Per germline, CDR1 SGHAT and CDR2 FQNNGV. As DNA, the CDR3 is TGTGCCAGCAGCTTAGAGAGTGGGCGGCCCCAGCATTTT. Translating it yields CASSLESGRPQHF. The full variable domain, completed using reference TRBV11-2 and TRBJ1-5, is EAGVAQSPRYKIIEKRQSVAFWCNPISGHATLYWYQQILGQGPKLLIQFQNNGVVDDSQLPKDRFSAERLKGVDSTLKIQPAKLEDSAVYLCASSLESGRPQHFGDGTRLSIL.

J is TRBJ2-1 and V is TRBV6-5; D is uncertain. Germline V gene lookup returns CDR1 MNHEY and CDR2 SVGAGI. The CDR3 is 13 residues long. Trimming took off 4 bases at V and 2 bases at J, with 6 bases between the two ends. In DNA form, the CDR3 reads TGTGCCAGCAGTTCACATACCTACAATGAGCAGTTCTTC. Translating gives CASSSHTYNEQFF.